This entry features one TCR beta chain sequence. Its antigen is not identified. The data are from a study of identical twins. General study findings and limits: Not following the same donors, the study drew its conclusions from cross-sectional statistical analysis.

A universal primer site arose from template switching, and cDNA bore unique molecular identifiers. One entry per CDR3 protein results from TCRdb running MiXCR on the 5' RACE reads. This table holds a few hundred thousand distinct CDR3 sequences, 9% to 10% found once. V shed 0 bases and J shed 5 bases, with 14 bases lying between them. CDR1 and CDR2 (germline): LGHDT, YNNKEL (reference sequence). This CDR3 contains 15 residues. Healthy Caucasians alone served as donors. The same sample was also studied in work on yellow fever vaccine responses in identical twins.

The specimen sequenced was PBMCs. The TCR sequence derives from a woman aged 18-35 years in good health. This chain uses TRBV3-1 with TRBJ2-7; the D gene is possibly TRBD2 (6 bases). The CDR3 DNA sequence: TGTGCCAGCAGCCAAGAACCAGGGACTTATCACGAGCAGTACTTC. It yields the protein CASSQEPGTYHEQYF.